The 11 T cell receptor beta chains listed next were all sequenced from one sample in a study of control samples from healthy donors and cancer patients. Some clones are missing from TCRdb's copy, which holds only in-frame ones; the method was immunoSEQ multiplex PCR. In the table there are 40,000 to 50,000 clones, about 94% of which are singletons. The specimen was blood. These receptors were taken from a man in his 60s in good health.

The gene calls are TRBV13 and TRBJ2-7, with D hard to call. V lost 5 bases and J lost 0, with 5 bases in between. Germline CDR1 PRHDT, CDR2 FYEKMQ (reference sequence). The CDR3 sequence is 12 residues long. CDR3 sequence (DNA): TGTGCCAGCAGCCCGGGCTCCTACGAGCAGTACTTC. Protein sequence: CASSPGSYEQYF.

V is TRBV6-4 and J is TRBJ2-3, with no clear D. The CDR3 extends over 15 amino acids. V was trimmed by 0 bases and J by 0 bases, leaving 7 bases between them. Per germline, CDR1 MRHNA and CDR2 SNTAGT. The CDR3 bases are TGTGCCAGCAGTGACTCGGCCGGAAGCACAGATACGCAGTATTTT. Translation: CASSDSAGSTDTQYF.

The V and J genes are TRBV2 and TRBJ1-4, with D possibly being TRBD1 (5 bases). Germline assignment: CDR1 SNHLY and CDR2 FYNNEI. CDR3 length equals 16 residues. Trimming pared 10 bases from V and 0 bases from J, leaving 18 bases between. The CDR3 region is CATYPGPVATNEKLFF. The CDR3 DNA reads TGTGCCACCTATCCGGGGCCCGTTGCAACTAATGAAAAACTGTTTTTT.

The CDR3 sequence: CASSPSQGRRETQYF. CDR3 sequence (DNA): TGTGCCAGCAGTCCGAGCCAGGGGCGAAGAGAGACCCAGTACTTC. V usage is TRBV6-5 and J usage is TRBJ2-5, with D possibly TRBD1 on 6 matching bases. Germline V gene data show CDR1 as MNHEY and CDR2 as SVGAGI. The V and J ends lost 5 bases and 4 bases respectively, with 17 bases between them. The CDR3 length is 15 residues.

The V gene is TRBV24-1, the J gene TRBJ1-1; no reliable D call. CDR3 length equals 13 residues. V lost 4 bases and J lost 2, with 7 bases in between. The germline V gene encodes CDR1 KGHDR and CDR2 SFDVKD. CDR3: CATSDLENTEAFF. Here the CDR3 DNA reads TGTGCCACCAGTGACTTAGAAAACACTGAAGCTTTCTTT.

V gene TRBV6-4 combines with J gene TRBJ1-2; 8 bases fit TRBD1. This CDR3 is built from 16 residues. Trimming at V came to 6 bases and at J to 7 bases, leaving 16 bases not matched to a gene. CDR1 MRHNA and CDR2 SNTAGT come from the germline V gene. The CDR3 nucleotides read TGTGCCAGCAGGCCGAACGCAGGACAGGGTCGTGTTGGCTACACCTTC. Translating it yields CASRPNAGQGRVGYTF.

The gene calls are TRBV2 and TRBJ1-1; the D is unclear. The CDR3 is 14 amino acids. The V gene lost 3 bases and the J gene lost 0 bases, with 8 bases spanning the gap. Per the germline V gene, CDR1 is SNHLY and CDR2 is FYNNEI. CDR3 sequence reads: CASSDLPMNTEAFF. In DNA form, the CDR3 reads TGTGCCAGCAGTGACCTGCCCATGAACACTGAAGCTTTCTTT.

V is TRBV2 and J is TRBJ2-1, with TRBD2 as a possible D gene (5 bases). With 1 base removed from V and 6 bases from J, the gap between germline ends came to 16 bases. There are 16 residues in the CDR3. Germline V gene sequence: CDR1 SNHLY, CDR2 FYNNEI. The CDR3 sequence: CASSEEDSISVNEQFF. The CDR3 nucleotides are TGTGCCAGCAGTGAAGAGGACTCCATATCCGTCAATGAGCAGTTCTTC. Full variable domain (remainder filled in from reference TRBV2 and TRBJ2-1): EPEVTQTPSHQVTQMGQEVILRCVPISNHLYFYWYRQILGQKVEFLVSFYNNEISEKSEIFDDQFSVERPDGSNFTLKIRSTKLEDSAMYFCASSEEDSISVNEQFFGPGTRLTVL.

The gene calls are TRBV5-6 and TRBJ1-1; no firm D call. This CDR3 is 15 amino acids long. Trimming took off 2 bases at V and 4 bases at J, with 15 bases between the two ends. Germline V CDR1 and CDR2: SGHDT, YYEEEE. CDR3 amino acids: CASSFRESGFTEAFF. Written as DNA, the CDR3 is TGTGCCAGCAGCTTCCGGGAAAGCGGGTTCACTGAAGCTTTCTTT.

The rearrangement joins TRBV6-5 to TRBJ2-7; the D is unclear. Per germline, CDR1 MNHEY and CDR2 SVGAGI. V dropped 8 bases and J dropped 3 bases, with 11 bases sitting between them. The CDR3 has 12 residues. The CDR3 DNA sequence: TGTGCCAGCCTCGACACTTACTACGAGCAGTACTTC. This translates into CASLDTYYEQYF.

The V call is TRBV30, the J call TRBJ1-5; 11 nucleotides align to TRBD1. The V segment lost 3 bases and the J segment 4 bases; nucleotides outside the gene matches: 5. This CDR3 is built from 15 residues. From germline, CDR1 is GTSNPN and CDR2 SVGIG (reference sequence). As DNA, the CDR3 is TGTGCCTGGAGCGCCGGGACAGGGGGTAATCAGCCCCAGCATTTT. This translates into CAWSAGTGGNQPQHF.